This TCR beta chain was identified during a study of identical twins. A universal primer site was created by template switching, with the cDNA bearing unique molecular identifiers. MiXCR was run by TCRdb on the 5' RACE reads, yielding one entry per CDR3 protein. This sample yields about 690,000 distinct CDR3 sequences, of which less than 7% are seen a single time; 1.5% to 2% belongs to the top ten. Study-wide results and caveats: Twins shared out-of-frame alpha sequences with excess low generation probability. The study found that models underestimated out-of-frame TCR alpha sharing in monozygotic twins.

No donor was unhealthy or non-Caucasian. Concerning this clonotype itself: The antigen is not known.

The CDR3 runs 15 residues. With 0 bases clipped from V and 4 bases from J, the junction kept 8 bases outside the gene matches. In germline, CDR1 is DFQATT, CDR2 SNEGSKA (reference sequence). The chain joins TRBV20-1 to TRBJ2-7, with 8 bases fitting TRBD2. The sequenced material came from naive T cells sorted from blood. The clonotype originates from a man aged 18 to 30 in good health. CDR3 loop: CSARDYIAGTYEQYF. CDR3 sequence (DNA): TGCAGTGCTAGAGATTATATAGCGGGAACTTACGAGCAGTACTTC.